The 20 T cell receptor beta chains below all came from one sample that was sequenced in a study of cytomegalovirus exposure and HLA in healthy donors. The PCR employed 60 Vbeta primers together with 13 Jbeta primers. Clones were read by immunoSEQ multiplex PCR, and TCRdb kept only the in-frame ones, dropping some. The data contain some 200,000 clones, roughly three quarters of them singletons. Sequenced material: PBMCs. The receptors were gathered from a woman between 45 and 60 years old in good health and CMV-seronegative.

The CDR3 DNA reads as TGTGCCAGCAGCCAAGGGCTGGGGGGGGCCTACGAGCAGTACTTC. This translates into CASSQGLGGAYEQYF. The chain carries TRBV14 and TRBJ2-7, with 7 bases that match TRBD2. Germline loops: CDR1 SGHDN, CDR2 FVKESK. The CDR3 is 15 residues long. V shed 1 base, J shed 2 bases, and the junction held 5 bases outside the gene matches.

With respect to this clone: Other nucleotide sequences in the sample specify the same CDR3. The V call is TRBV28, the J call TRBJ2-1, with 11 bases fitting TRBD2. The V segment lost 6 bases and the J segment 5 bases; nucleotides outside the gene matches: 15. Germline CDR1 and CDR2: MDHEN and SYDVKM. This CDR3 is 18 amino acids long. This CDR3 is CASSPPFRLAGGHNEQFF. The DNA for the CDR3 is TGTGCCAGCAGCCCCCCCTTCCGGCTAGCGGGAGGCCACAATGAGCAGTTCTTC.

The V call is TRBV25-1, the J call TRBJ2-3; the D is unclear. The CDR3 length is 16 residues. Germline CDR1 reads MGHDK; CDR2 reads SYGVNS. Trimming pared 2 bases from V and 3 bases from J, leaving 15 bases between. CDR3 sequence: CASSEERHALTDTQYF. CDR3 nucleotide sequence: TGTGCCAGCAGTGAAGAGAGACACGCACTTACAGATACGCAGTATTTT.

This clone has more than one count but fewer than ten. V is TRBV5-6 and J is TRBJ1-5; maybe TRBD1 (6 bases). Trimming took off 1 base at V and 1 base at J, with 15 bases between the two ends. The CDR3 length is 17 residues. CDR1 and CDR2 (germline): SGHDT, YYEEEE. The CDR3 DNA reads as TGTGCCAGCAGCTTGCGGGGGGCGCGTAGGAGCAATCAGCCCCAGCATTTT. Its protein product is CASSLRGARRSNQPQHF.

The chain joins TRBV4-3 to TRBJ2-7, with 8 bases identical to TRBD2. This CDR3 has 14 residues. V lost 1 base and J lost 6; bases outside the gene matches: 5. Germline loops: CDR1 LGHNA, CDR2 YSLEER. The DNA for the CDR3 is TGCGCCAGCAGCCAAGGACTAGCGACGGTCGAGCAGTACTTC. As protein: CASSQGLATVEQYF.

This clone was seen a few times. CDR3 amino acids: CSLWLAGGPRSTDTQYF. CDR3 bases: TGCAGCCTTTGGTTAGCGGGGGGGCCAAGGAGCACAGATACGCAGTATTTT. The chain recombines TRBV29-1 with TRBJ2-3, with 11 nucleotides matching TRBD2. The V gene's germline CDR1 is SQVTM and CDR2 ANQGSEA. The CDR3 runs 17 residues. Germline trimming cut 8 bases from V and 0 bases from J; bases unmatched to any gene: 13.

This clone was seen just once. The chain has TRBV2 and TRBJ2-3, with 9 bases that match TRBD2. Trimming cost V 6 bases and J 2 bases; bases outside gene matches: 6. This CDR3 is 15 amino acids long. The V gene's germline CDR1 is SNHLY and CDR2 FYNNEI. CDR3 coding DNA: TGTGCCAGCAGCCGAAGCGGGGGGCTCACAGATACGCAGTATTTT. Translation: CASSRSGGLTDTQYF.

The chain employs TRBV6-6 and TRBJ2-7; D is possibly TRBD2 (5 bases). Trimming left V 5 bases short and J 3 bases short, with 11 bases between. There are 13 residues in the CDR3. The germline gives CDR1 MNHNY, CDR2 SVGAGI (reference sequence). CDR3 nucleotides: TGTGCCAGCAGTGCCGGGATCATCTACGAGCAGTACTTC. Translating it yields CASSAGIIYEQYF.

This clone was counted a single time. This rearrangement joins TRBV5-1 to TRBJ1-3; TRBD1 is a possible D gene (6 bases). Germline values: CDR1 SGHRS, CDR2 YFSETQ. Trimming stripped 5 bases from V and 0 bases from J, with 12 bases between. The CDR3 sequence is 15 residues long. CDR3 sequence (DNA): TGCGCCAGCAGGCCTACAGGGATCTCTGGAAACACCATATATTTT. It translates to CASRPTGISGNTIYF.

V is TRBV9 and J is TRBJ2-3; 7 bases are shared with TRBD2. The CDR3 has 15 amino acids. Germline V CDR1 and CDR2: SGDLS, YYNGEE. The V and J ends lost 4 bases and 5 bases, in that order; junction bases with no gene match: 10. CDR3 protein: CASSSPVGGGDTQYF. CDR3 coding DNA: TGTGCCAGCAGCAGTCCCGTGGGGGGGGGAGATACGCAGTATTTT.

This clone was counted a few times. V usage is TRBV5-1 and J usage is TRBJ2-7; 10 bases map to TRBD1. CDR3 length equals 15 residues. V shed 3 bases, J shed 3 bases, and the junction held 6 bases outside the gene matches. Germline loops: CDR1 SGHRS, CDR2 YFSETQ. CDR3 nucleotides: TGCGCCAGCAGCTCGGGACAGGGGACTCTCTACGAGCAGTACTTC. It yields the protein CASSSGQGTLYEQYF.

The J gene is TRBJ2-5, the V gene TRBV18; D ambiguous. Looked up from germline, CDR1 is KGHSH and CDR2 is LQKENI. The CDR3 has 13 residues. Between the trimmed V and J ends, which lost 5 bases and 1 base, there was a span of 8 bases. CDR3 sequence: CASSSKIQETQYF. As DNA, the CDR3 is TGTGCCAGCTCATCAAAAATCCAAGAGACCCAGTACTTC. Complete variable domain (other parts from reference TRBV18 and TRBJ2-5): NAGVMQNPRHLVRRRGQEARLRCSPMKGHSHVYWYRQLPEEGLKFMVYLQKENIIDESGMPKERFSAEFPKEGPSILRIQQVVRGDSAAYFCASSSKIQETQYFGPGTRLLVL.

The chain combines TRBV18 with TRBJ2-7; perhaps TRBD2 as D (6 bases). Germline V CDR1 and CDR2: KGHSH, LQKENI. V lost 2 bases and J 6 bases, leaving 14 bases between the germline ends. The CDR3 spans 14 residues. Written as DNA, the CDR3 is TGTGCCAGCTCACCAGTGGCGGAGGGTTTCGAGCAGTACTTC. This codes for CASSPVAEGFEQYF.

The rearrangement uses TRBV7-2 and TRBJ2-5, with TRBD2 matching over 8 bases. With 5 bases clipped from V and 5 bases from J, the junction kept 13 bases outside the gene matches. Germline V gene sequence: CDR1 SGHTA, CDR2 FQGNSA. This CDR3 has 16 amino acids. CDR3 region: CASSLSHGGVWETQYF. The DNA of the CDR3 is TGTGCCAGCAGCCTAAGCCACGGGGGGGTTTGGGAGACCCAGTACTTC.

The V gene is TRBV15, the J gene TRBJ2-1; weak D call: TRBD2 (5 bases). Germline assignment: CDR1 LNHNV and CDR2 YYDKDF (reference sequence). V was shortened by 3 bases and J by 9 bases, with 18 bases between the two germline ends. The CDR3 length is 15 residues. CDR3 DNA sequence: TGTGCCACCAGCAGTGAGGGCCCTATTGTGGGTGAGCAGTTCTTC. This translates into CATSSEGPIVGEQFF.

This clone occurred a few times. The V call is TRBV4-3, the J call TRBJ2-7; 9 positions agree with TRBD2. V was pared by 0 bases and J by 7 bases, with 7 bases of the junction left unmatched. From germline, CDR1 is LGHNA and CDR2 YSLEER. The CDR3 covers 15 residues. CDR3 in DNA: TGCGCCAGCAGCCAAGACCTAGCGGGGTCGGGGGAGCAGTACTTC. It translates to CASSQDLAGSGEQYF.

This clone appeared once. This sequence joins TRBV28 and TRBJ1-2; 9 nucleotides match TRBD1. The CDR3 extends over 16 amino acids. CDR1 is MDHEN and CDR2 is SYDVKM in the germline V gene. Trimming removed 0 bases from V and 5 bases from J; junction bases left unmatched: 7. This CDR3 reads CASSLWGEQGAYGYTF. CDR3 coding DNA: TGTGCCAGCAGTTTATGGGGCGAACAGGGGGCGTATGGCTACACCTTC.

This chain joins TRBV28 and TRBJ2-7; 7 nucleotides line up with TRBD2. The germline CDR1 and CDR2 sequences are MDHEN and SYDVKM. The CDR3 runs to 14 residues. V shed 6 bases and J 3 bases; nucleotides not matched to a gene: 8. Here the CDR3 reads CASSFEGRDYEQYF. The CDR3, as DNA: TGTGCCAGCAGCTTTGAGGGGAGGGACTACGAGCAGTACTTC.

The V call is TRBV5-4, the J call TRBJ2-2, with 7 bases identical to TRBD1. The CDR3 spans 16 residues. The germline V gene encodes CDR1 SGHNT and CDR2 YYREEE (reference sequence). V shed 3 bases, J shed 4 bases, and the junction held 9 bases outside the gene matches. The CDR3 reads CASSSAGTDFTGELFF. The DNA for the CDR3 is TGTGCCAGCAGCTCCGCCGGGACAGACTTCACCGGGGAGCTGTTTTTT. Full variable domain (remainder filled in from reference TRBV5-4 and TRBJ2-2): ETGVTQSPTHLIKTRGQQVTLRCSSQSGHNTVSWYQQALGQGPQFIFQYYREEENGRGNFPPRFSGLQFPNYSSELNVNALELDDSALYLCASSSAGTDFTGELFFGEGSRLTVL.

In this sample, this clone turned up a few times. The CDR3 sequence: CASSPPGWGSNYGYTF. In DNA form, the CDR3 reads TGTGCCAGCAGCCCCCCGGGCTGGGGCAGTAACTATGGCTACACCTTC. This chain connects TRBV9 to TRBJ1-2, with TRBD1 as a possible D gene (5 bases). The CDR3 spans 16 residues. Germline CDR1 and CDR2: SGDLS and YYNGEE. V lost 4 bases, J lost 1 base, and 17 bases lay in between.